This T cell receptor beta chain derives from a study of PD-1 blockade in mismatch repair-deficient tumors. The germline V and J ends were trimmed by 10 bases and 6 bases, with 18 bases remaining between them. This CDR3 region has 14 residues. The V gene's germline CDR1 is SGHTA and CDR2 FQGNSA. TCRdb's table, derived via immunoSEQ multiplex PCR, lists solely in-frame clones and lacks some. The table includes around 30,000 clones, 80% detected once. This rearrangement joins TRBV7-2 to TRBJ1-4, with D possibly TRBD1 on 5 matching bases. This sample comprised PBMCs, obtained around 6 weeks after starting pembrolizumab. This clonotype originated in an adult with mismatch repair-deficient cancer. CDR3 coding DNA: TGTGCCACTCAACTACGGGGGGGAGATGAAAAACTGTTTTTT. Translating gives CATQLRGGDEKLFF.